One and the same sample provided the 29 T cell receptor beta chains below, sequenced in a study of control samples from healthy donors and cancer patients. Libraries were prepared by immunoSEQ multiplex PCR; TCRdb keeps only in-frame clonotypes and omits some of them. The data contain around 120,000 clones, roughly 92% of them singletons. The sample taken for sequencing was blood. All receptors come from a woman aged 18-30 years in good health.

The J gene is TRBJ2-5, the V gene TRBV7-9; 12 bases line up with TRBD2. Germline V gene sequence: CDR1 SEHNR, CDR2 FQNEAQ (reference sequence). This CDR3 is 15 amino acids long. V lost 5 bases and J lost 4; bases outside the gene matches: 5. CDR3 nucleotides: TGTGCCAGCAGCGCTAGCGGGGGGGCCGGAGAGACCCAGTACTTC. It codes for CASSASGGAGETQYF. Using reference TRBV7-9 and TRBJ2-5 for the parts outside the CDR3, the full variable domain is DTGVSQNPRHKITKRGQNVTFRCDPISEHNRLYWYRQTLGQGPEFLTYFQNEAQLEKSRLLSDRFSAERPKGSFSTLEIQRTEQGDSAMYLCASSASGGAGETQYFGPGTRLLVL.

V is TRBV28 and J is TRBJ1-4; perhaps TRBD1 as D (6 bases). Germline V gene data show CDR1 as MDHEN and CDR2 as SYDVKM. V was clipped by 7 bases and J by 2 bases, with 17 bases between them. The CDR3 length is 16 residues. The CDR3 loop is CASKGLQGSTNEKLFF. The CDR3 DNA is TGTGCCAGCAAGGGACTACAGGGTAGCACTAATGAAAAACTGTTTTTT.

V gene TRBV5-1 combines with J gene TRBJ2-1; weak D call: TRBD2 (6 bases). V lost 0 bases and J 9 bases, leaving 16 bases between the germline ends. Germline V gives CDR1 SGHRS, CDR2 YFSETQ. The CDR3 is 15 amino acids. CDR3 protein: CASSLAVYGLTEQFF. The DNA of the CDR3 is TGCGCCAGCAGCTTGGCTGTGTATGGACTAACTGAGCAGTTCTTC.

This clone showed up just once. The V gene is TRBV27, the J gene TRBJ2-7, with D possibly being TRBD2 (5 bases). The CDR3 spans 14 residues. From germline, CDR1 is MNHEY and CDR2 SMNVEV (reference sequence). V was pared by 4 bases and J by 3 bases, with 13 bases between. The CDR3 DNA is TGTGCCAGCAGTTACCGGGGTAATAGCTACGAGCAGTACTTC. Protein product: CASSYRGNSYEQYF.

The V gene is TRBV9, the J gene TRBJ2-5, with 14 positions matching TRBD2. The CDR3 loop spans 15 amino acids. The V gene's germline CDR1 is SGDLS and CDR2 YYNGEE. V shed 3 bases, J shed 7 bases, and the junction held 5 bases outside the gene matches. CDR3 sequence reads: CASSGLAGGPGTQYF. Here the CDR3 DNA reads TGTGCCAGCAGCGGACTAGCGGGAGGGCCGGGGACCCAGTACTTC.

V and J are TRBV5-1 and TRBJ2-3, with 7 bases lining up with TRBD1. V was pared by 4 bases and J by 0 bases, with 5 bases of the junction left unmatched. Germline lookup yields CDR1 SGHRS and CDR2 YFSETQ. This CDR3 spans 15 amino acids. The CDR3 DNA sequence: TGCGCCAGCAGCCCCCAGGGGGAGAGCACAGATACGCAGTATTTT. Translation: CASSPQGESTDTQYF.

The chain carries TRBV7-2 and TRBJ2-5; TRBD2 agrees at 10 bases. In germline, CDR1 is SGHTA, CDR2 FQGNSA. The junction had 12 bases not matched to a gene; V was cut back by 6 bases and J by 5 bases. This CDR3 is 16 amino acids long. The CDR3 region has the DNA TGTGCCAGCAGACGCCAGCGGGGGGGCGGAGACGAGACCCAGTACTTC. Translation: CASRRQRGGGDETQYF.

This chain connects TRBV7-9 to TRBJ1-2; a weak D match, TRBD1 (5 bases). V was pared by 5 bases and J by 8 bases, with 21 bases between. In germline, CDR1 is SEHNR, CDR2 FQNEAQ (reference sequence). The CDR3 is made up of 15 amino acids. The CDR3 coding sequence is TGTGCCAGCAGCCGGGGGGAAGGCCTTTACCAAGGCTACACCTTC. It translates to CASSRGEGLYQGYTF.

J is TRBJ1-5 and V is TRBV10-1; D unresolved. The CDR3 has 13 residues. V gave up 4 bases and J gave up 2 bases, with 6 bases separating them. Germline V lookup: CDR1 WNHNN, CDR2 SYGVQD (reference sequence). The CDR3 sequence is CASSAWGNQPQHF. The CDR3 DNA follows: TGCGCCAGCAGTGCATGGGGCAATCAGCCCCAGCATTTT.

The chain is built from TRBV7-9 and TRBJ2-6, with no clear D. The CDR3 runs to 12 residues. Looked up from germline, CDR1 is SEHNR and CDR2 is FQNEAQ (reference sequence). The V and J ends lost 8 bases and 2 bases respectively, with 4 bases between them. The CDR3, as DNA: TGTGCCAGCTGGGCTGGGGCCAACGTCCTGACTTTC. This encodes CASWAGANVLTF.

The rearrangement joins TRBV18 to TRBJ2-7; 14 bases are a match to TRBD2. The CDR3 has 19 residues. CDR1 is KGHSH and CDR2 is LQKENI in the germline V gene. V dropped 1 base and J dropped 6; count of bases not matched to a gene: 14. In DNA form, the CDR3 reads TGTGCCAGCTCACCACAGAGGCCGGCAGGACTAGCGGGAGGTCGCGAGCAGTACTTC. Protein product: CASSPQRPAGLAGGREQYF. The complete variable domain, with remaining parts taken from reference TRBV18 and TRBJ2-7, reads NAGVMQNPRHLVRRRGQEARLRCSPMKGHSHVYWYRQLPEEGLKFMVYLQKENIIDESGMPKERFSAEFPKEGPSILRIQQVVRGDSAAYFCASSPQRPAGLAGGREQYFGPGTRLTVT.

The V call is TRBV27, the J call TRBJ2-1, with D possibly TRBD2 on 5 matching bases. The CDR3 covers 17 residues. The ends were cut back, 7 bases at V and 2 bases at J, with 21 bases in the middle. CDR1 MNHEY and CDR2 SMNVEV come from the germline V gene (reference sequence). CDR3 DNA sequence: TGTGCCAGCAAGTCTGCGTACGAACTAGAGACCTACAATGAGCAGTTCTTC. Translation: CASKSAYELETYNEQFF.

The chain links TRBV7-9 to TRBJ2-1, with D uncertain. The CDR3 runs 12 residues. V shed 7 bases and J shed 7 bases, with 11 bases lying between them. Germline V gives CDR1 SEHNR, CDR2 FQNEAQ (reference sequence). The CDR3 loop reads CASNSPLNEQFF. The CDR3 nucleotides are TGTGCCAGCAACTCGCCACTGAATGAGCAGTTCTTC. The full variable domain, with the rest looked up from reference TRBV7-9 and TRBJ2-1, is DTGVSQNPRHKITKRGQNVTFRCDPISEHNRLYWYRQTLGQGPEFLTYFQNEAQLEKSRLLSDRFSAERPKGSFSTLEIQRTEQGDSAMYLCASNSPLNEQFFGPGTRLTVL.

This chain connects TRBV6-4 to TRBJ2-2; possible D gene TRBD2, 6 bases. The CDR3 runs to 15 residues. Germline CDR1 MRHNA, CDR2 SNTAGT. The V and J ends lost 6 bases and 1 base respectively, with 12 bases between them. The chain's CDR3 is CASSDTGENTGELFF. The CDR3 DNA reads TGTGCCAGCAGCGATACGGGGGAGAACACCGGGGAGCTGTTTTTT.

The rearrangement links TRBV3-1 (or the pseudogene TRBV3-2) to TRBJ2-3; TRBD2 matches at 7 bases. Germline V gene data show CDR1 as LGHDT and CDR2 as YNNKEL (reference sequence). The length of the CDR3 is 16 residues. The J segment lost 4 bases and the V segment lost 0 bases, leaving 7 bases of the junction unmatched. The DNA of the CDR3 is TGTGCCAGCAGCCAAGAGAGCGGGATGAGAGCAGATACGCAGTATTTT. Its protein is CASSQESGMRADTQYF.

Points on this clone: In the same sample, other DNA sequences code for this CDR3. J is TRBJ2-7 and V is TRBV19, with 9 positions matching TRBD1. V lost 6 bases and J lost 3; bases outside the gene matches: 6. Germline V gene lookup returns CDR1 LNHDA and CDR2 SQIVND (reference sequence). The length of the CDR3 is 14 residues. This CDR3 reads CASRAGTGYYEQYF. For the CDR3, the DNA is TGTGCCAGTAGGGCTGGGACAGGGTACTACGAGCAGTACTTC.

This rearrangement joins TRBV7-2 to TRBJ1-2; 8 nucleotides align to TRBD1. V was pared by 5 bases and J by 1 base, with 6 bases of the junction left unmatched. Per germline, CDR1 SGHTA and CDR2 FQGNSA. This CDR3 has 15 residues. The CDR3 here is CASSLSGGHNYGYTF. Here the CDR3 DNA reads TGTGCCAGCAGCCTCTCAGGGGGCCATAACTATGGCTACACCTTC.

The genes are TRBV15 and TRBJ1-4; no firm D call. Germline CDR1 reads LNHNV; CDR2 reads YYDKDF (reference sequence). The CDR3 extends over 14 amino acids. The V end was cut by 3 bases, the J end by 4 bases, with 9 bases between. CDR3 region: CATSSGELNEKLFF. The CDR3 nucleotides are TGTGCCACCAGCAGCGGCGAACTTAATGAAAAACTGTTTTTT.

The chain links TRBV7-2 to TRBJ2-7, with D maybe TRBD2 (7 bases). Trimming removed 1 base at V and 0 bases at J, with 22 bases between. The CDR3 sequence is 19 residues long. Per the germline V gene, CDR1 is SGHTA and CDR2 is FQGNSA. The chain's CDR3 is CASSLVPRGAASYSYEQYF. CDR3 coding DNA: TGTGCCAGCAGCTTAGTTCCCCGGGGGGCAGCCTCGTACTCCTACGAGCAGTACTTC.

This chain links TRBV4-3 with TRBJ1-2, with TRBD1 matching over 10 bases. There are 16 residues in the CDR3. Germline V gene sequence: CDR1 LGHNA, CDR2 YSLEER. V dropped 4 bases and J dropped 2; count of bases not matched to a gene: 7. The CDR3 coding sequence is TGCGCCAGCAGCCGACAGGGGGCCGACCCAAACTATGGCTACACCTTC. Translating gives CASSRQGADPNYGYTF.

The genes are TRBV19 and TRBJ1-5; D remains ambiguous. Trimming stripped 7 bases from V and 1 base from J, with 14 bases between. The CDR3 length is 15 residues. In germline, CDR1 is LNHDA, CDR2 SQIVND (reference sequence). The CDR3 reads CASTGSSRSNQPQHF. CDR3 nucleotide sequence: TGTGCCAGTACGGGGTCCTCGAGGAGCAATCAGCCCCAGCATTTT.

V gene TRBV4-3 combines with J gene TRBJ2-2; D is unresolved. Trimming left V 2 bases short and J 2 bases short, with 3 bases between. Germline CDR1 and CDR2: LGHNA and YSLEER. The CDR3 spans 13 residues. This CDR3 is CASSQKNTGELFF. DNA of the CDR3: TGCGCCAGCAGCCAAAAAAACACCGGGGAGCTGTTTTTT.

V gene TRBV6-5 combines with J gene TRBJ1-5, with 8 bases lining up with TRBD1. The CDR3 totals 14 residues. Germline assignment: CDR1 MNHEY and CDR2 SVGAGI. Losses at the gene ends were 2 bases for V and 11 bases for J; bases not matched to a gene: 8. The CDR3 here is CASSYKTGAKAQHF. The DNA of the CDR3 is TGTGCCAGCAGTTACAAGACAGGGGCGAAGGCCCAGCATTTT.

This clone has only one observation. The chain joins TRBV13 to TRBJ2-1; the match to TRBD2 covers 10 bases. The CDR3 has 18 residues. The germline V gene encodes CDR1 PRHDT and CDR2 FYEKMQ (reference sequence). With V trimmed by 5 bases and J by 3 bases, 13 bases remained unmatched. The chain's CDR3 is CASSPPSRASGSYNEQFF. CDR3 coding DNA: TGTGCCAGCAGCCCACCATCGAGGGCTAGCGGGAGCTACAATGAGCAGTTCTTC.

J is TRBJ1-1 and V is TRBV10-3; possible D gene TRBD1, 6 bases. V was clipped by 10 bases and J by 3 bases, with 27 bases between them. CDR1 and CDR2 (germline): ENHRY, SYGVKD. This CDR3 region has 17 residues. In nucleotides, the CDR3 is TGTGCCACCGCTCCGAGAAGTGAGGGGGAAAAAGACACTGAAGCTTTCTTT. It is translated as CATAPRSEGEKDTEAFF.

The chain combines TRBV7-3 with TRBJ1-5, with D hard to call. V dropped 2 bases and J dropped 0 bases, with 23 bases sitting between them. This CDR3 is built from 20 residues. In germline, CDR1 is SGHTA, CDR2 FQGTGA. CDR3 in DNA: TGTGCCAGCAGCTTATCCGGCCCCGGGGTCGCGACATATAGCAATCAGCCCCAGCATTTT. Its protein is CASSLSGPGVATYSNQPQHF.

The genes are TRBV11-3 and TRBJ2-7; D might be TRBD1 or TRBD2, each matching 5 bases. Germline V gene lookup returns CDR1 SGHNT and CDR2 YENEEA. The CDR3 loop spans 19 amino acids. V was clipped by 1 base and J by 1 base, with 23 bases between them. Here the CDR3 DNA reads TGTGCCAGCAGCTTAGGGGACGCGGTTGGGTCCTGGGGGTCCTACGAGCAGTACTTC. Residues: CASSLGDAVGSWGSYEQYF.

This clone was recorded once. The V call is TRBV4-3, the J call TRBJ1-2; 8 bases line up with TRBD1. The CDR3 covers 16 residues. CDR1 and CDR2 from the germline V gene are LGHNA and YSLEER. V dropped 0 bases and J dropped 4; count of bases not matched to a gene: 7. The CDR3 loop is CASSQDRTGSLYGYTF. The CDR3 bases are TGCGCCAGCAGCCAAGATCGGACAGGGTCCCTCTATGGCTACACCTTC.

The V and J genes are TRBV7-2 and TRBJ2-4; possible D gene TRBD2, 5 bases. Germline V gene sequence: CDR1 SGHTA, CDR2 FQGNSA. The CDR3 loop spans 14 amino acids. Trimming left V 2 bases short and J 5 bases short, with 10 bases between. CDR3: CASSLSGLENIQYF. In nucleotides, the CDR3 is TGTGCCAGCAGCTTAAGCGGACTCGAAAACATTCAGTACTTC.